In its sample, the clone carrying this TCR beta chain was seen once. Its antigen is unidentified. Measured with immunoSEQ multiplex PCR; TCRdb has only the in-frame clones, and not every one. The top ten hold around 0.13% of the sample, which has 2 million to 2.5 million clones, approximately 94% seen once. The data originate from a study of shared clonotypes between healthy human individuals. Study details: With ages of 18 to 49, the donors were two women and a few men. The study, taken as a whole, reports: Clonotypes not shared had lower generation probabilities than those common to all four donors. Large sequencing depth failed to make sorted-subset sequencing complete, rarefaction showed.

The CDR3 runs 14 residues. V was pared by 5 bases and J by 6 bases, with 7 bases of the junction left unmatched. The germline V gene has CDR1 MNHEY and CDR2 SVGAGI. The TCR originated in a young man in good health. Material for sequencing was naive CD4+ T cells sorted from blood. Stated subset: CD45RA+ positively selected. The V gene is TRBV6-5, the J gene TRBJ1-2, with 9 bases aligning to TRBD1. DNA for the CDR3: TGTGCCAGCAGTAAACAGGGGGCTGGGGATGGCTACACCTTC. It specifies CASSKQGAGDGYTF.